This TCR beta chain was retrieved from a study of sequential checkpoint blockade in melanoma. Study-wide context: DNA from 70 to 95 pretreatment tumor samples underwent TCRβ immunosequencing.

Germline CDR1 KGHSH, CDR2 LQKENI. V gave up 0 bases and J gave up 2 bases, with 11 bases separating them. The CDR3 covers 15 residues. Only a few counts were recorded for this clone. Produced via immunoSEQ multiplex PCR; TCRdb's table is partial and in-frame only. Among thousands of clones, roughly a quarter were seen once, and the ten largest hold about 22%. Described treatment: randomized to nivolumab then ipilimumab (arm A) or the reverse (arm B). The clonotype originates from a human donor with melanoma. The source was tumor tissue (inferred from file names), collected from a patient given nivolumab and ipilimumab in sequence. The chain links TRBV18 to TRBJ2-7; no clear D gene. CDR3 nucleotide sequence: TGTGCCAGCTCACCACCCTCGGGCAGAACCTACGAGCAGTACTTC. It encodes CASSPPSGRTYEQYF. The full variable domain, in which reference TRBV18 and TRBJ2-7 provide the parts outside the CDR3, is NAGVMQNPRHLVRRRGQEARLRCSPMKGHSHVYWYRQLPEEGLKFMVYLQKENIIDESGMPKERFSAEFPKEGPSILRIQQVVRGDSAAYFCASSPPSGRTYEQYFGPGTRLTVT.